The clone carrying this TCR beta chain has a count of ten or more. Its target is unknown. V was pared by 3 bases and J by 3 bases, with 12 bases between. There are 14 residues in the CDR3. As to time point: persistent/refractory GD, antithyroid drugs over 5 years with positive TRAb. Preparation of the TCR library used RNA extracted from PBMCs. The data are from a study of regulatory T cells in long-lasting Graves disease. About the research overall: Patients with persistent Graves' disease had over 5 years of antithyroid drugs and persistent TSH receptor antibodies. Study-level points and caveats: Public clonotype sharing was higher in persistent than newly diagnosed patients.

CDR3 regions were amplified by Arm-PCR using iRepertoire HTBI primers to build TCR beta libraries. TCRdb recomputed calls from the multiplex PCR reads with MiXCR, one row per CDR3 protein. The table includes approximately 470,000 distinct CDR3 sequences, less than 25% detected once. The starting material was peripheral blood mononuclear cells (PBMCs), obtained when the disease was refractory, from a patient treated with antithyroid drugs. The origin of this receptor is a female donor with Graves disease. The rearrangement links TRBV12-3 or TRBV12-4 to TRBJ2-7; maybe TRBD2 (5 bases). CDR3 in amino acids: CASSFRRGIYEQYF. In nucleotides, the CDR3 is TGTGCCAGCAGTTTCCGAAGAGGGATCTACGAGCAGTACTTC.